This TCR beta chain was observed in a study of blood T cell repertoires in COVID-19. About the study: T cells, B-cell-depleted T cells, or PBMCs provided the cDNA or gDNA that served as material.

This clone was recorded once. Original processing notes: Amplification of reference gene primers provided the estimated nucleated cell counts. Data came from immunoSEQ multiplex PCR; TCRdb stores just in-frame clones and leaves some out. For V, J and clone size, that table is used; D and trimming come from the DNA. The sample includes under 60,000 clones, about 89% of them seen just once. Germline CDR1 LGHDT, CDR2 YNNKEL (reference sequence). Trimming cost V 3 bases and J 7 bases, with 13 bases left between them. This CDR3 region has 14 residues. The sequencing sample was made of peripheral blood. This TCR was recovered from a man aged 55 to 69 with acute or convalescent COVID-19. The chain couples TRBV3-1 (or the pseudogene TRBV3-2) to TRBJ1-5; a possible D gene is TRBD1 (5 bases). Here the CDR3 DNA reads TGTGCCAGCAGCCATTCCCGGGGGAAGCAGCCCCAGCATTTT. This codes for CASSHSRGKQPQHF.